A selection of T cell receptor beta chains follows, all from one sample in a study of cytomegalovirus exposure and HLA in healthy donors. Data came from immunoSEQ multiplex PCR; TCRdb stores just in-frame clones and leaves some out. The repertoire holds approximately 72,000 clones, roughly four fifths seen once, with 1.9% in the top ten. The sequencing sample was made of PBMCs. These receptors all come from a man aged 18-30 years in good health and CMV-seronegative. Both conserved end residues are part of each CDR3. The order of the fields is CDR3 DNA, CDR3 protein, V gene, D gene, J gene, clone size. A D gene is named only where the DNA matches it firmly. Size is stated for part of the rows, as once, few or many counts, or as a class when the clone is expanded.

TGTGCCAGCGCCCCTCGGGGGGACGGGGAGCTGTTTTTT | CASAPRGDGELFF | TRBV6-5 | TRBD2 | TRBJ2-2 | -
TGTGCCAGCAGTTACACCTTTGAAGGAGATGGCTACACCTTC | CASSYTFEGDGYTF | TRBV6-6 | - | TRBJ1-2 | -
TGTGCCAGCAGCCCCACCCCGGACTATGGCTACACCTTC | CASSPTPDYGYTF | TRBV7-3 | - | TRBJ1-2 | once
TGTGCCAGCAGCTTCCATGGACAGGCCTACGAGCAGTACTTC | CASSFHGQAYEQYF | TRBV7-9 | TRBD1 | TRBJ2-7 | -
TGTGCCAGCAGCGGAAGTGGGGACAGGGGTTTTCGGGAGCTGTTTTTT | CASSGSGDRGFRELFF | TRBV9 | TRBD1 | TRBJ2-2 | -
TGCGCCAGCAGCGCCGACAGACTCTATGGCTACACCTTC | CASSADRLYGYTF | TRBV5-1 | - | TRBJ1-2 | -
TGTGCCAGGTCCACGGGGGTCGAAACCGGGGAGCTGTTTTTT | CARSTGVETGELFF | TRBV30 | - | TRBJ2-2 | -
TGTGCCAGCAGTGAAGAGGGGATGAACGAGCAGTACTTC | CASSEEGMNEQYF | TRBV2 | - | TRBJ2-7 | -
TGTGCCAGCAGGGGCAGGGGATGGAACACTGAAGCTTTCTTT | CASRGRGWNTEAFF | TRBV2 | - | TRBJ1-1 | -
TGTGCCAGCAGCCCTCTTAGGAGCGGGAGTGGCCACGAGCAGTACTTC | CASSPLRSGSGHEQYF | TRBV4-2 | TRBD2 | TRBJ2-7 | few
TGTGCCAGCAGCCGGGACAGCAACTCTGGAAACACCATATATTTT | CASSRDSNSGNTIYF | TRBV5-4 | TRBD1 | TRBJ1-3 | -
TGCGCCAGCAGCCAAGGCAATCGGGGAGAGACCCAGTACTTC | CASSQGNRGETQYF | TRBV4-3 | - | TRBJ2-5 | -
TGCGCCAGCAGCCAACCAACAGGGGGCCGTGTGGCTTTCTTT | CASSQPTGGRVAFF | TRBV4-1 | TRBD1 | TRBJ1-1 | -
TGTGCCAGCAGAGAGACACCGAACACCGGGGAGCTGTTTTTT | CASRETPNTGELFF | TRBV6-6 | - | TRBJ2-2 | -
TGTTCCAGCAGCTTAGCGGGACAGGGAGGCTATGGCTACACCTTC | CSSSLAGQGGYGYTF | TRBV7-9 | TRBD1 | TRBJ1-2 | -
TGCGCCAGCAGCCAAGATATTTACGGGGGGAGCTACTACGAGCAGTACTTC | CASSQDIYGGSYYEQYF | TRBV4-3 | TRBD2 | TRBJ2-7 | -
TGTGCCAGTAGCGTCGCGGGAACTGATACGCAGTATTTT | CASSVAGTDTQYF | TRBV19 | - | TRBJ2-3 | -
TGTGCCAGCAGCGCAGCCAGCGGGAGCGGCGAGCAGTACTTC | CASSAASGSGEQYF | TRBV9 | TRBD2 | TRBJ2-7 | -
TGTGCCAGCAGCGATCGACTGATCTCTGGAAACACCATATATTTT | CASSDRLISGNTIYF | TRBV9 | - | TRBJ1-3 | -
TGTGCCAGCAGCATACAGGGTGGCACTGAAGCTTTCTTT | CASSIQGGTEAFF | TRBV7-2 | - | TRBJ1-1 | -
TGCGCCAGCAGCTTGGAGGCGGCGAGGGCTGAAGCTTTCTTT | CASSLEAARAEAFF | TRBV5-1 | - | TRBJ1-1 | -
TGTGCCAGCAGCTTTCCTGCGCACGAGCAGTACTTC | CASSFPAHEQYF | TRBV5-6 | - | TRBJ2-7 | few
TGCAGCGTTGGGGGCGGTGGGAATCAGCCCCAGCATTTT | CSVGGGGNQPQHF | TRBV29-1 | - | TRBJ1-5 | -
TGCGCCAGCAGCTTGTATCAGGGATCACAAGAGACCCAGTACTTC | CASSLYQGSQETQYF | TRBV5-1 | - | TRBJ2-5 | -
TGCGCCAGCAGCTCATACCCGGACAGGGCGGCCGGGGAGCTGTTTTTT | CASSSYPDRAAGELFF | TRBV5-1 | TRBD1 | TRBJ2-2 | -
TGTGCCAGTAAGGGGAGATCGGCGGGAGGTCCCGACTACTACAATGAGCAGTTCTTC | CASKGRSAGGPDYYNEQFF | TRBV19 | TRBD2 | TRBJ2-1 | -